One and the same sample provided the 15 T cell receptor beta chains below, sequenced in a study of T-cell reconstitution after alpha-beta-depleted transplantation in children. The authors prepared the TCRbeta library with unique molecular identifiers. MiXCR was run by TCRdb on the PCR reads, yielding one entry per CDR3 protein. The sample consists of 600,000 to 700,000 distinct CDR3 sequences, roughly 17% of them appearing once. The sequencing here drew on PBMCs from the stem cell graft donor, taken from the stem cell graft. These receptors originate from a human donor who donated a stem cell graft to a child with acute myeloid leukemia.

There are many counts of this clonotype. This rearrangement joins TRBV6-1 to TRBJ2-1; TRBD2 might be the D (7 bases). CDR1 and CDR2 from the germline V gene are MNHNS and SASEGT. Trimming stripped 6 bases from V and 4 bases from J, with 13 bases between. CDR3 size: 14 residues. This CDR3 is CASSGGGEYNEQFF. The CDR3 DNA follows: TGTGCCAGCAGCGGAGGGGGGGAGTACAATGAGCAGTTCTTC.

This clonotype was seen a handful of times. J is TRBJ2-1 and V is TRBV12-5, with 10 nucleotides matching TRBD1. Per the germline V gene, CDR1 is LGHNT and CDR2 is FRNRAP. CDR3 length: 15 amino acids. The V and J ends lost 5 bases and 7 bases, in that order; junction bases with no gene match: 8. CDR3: CASGPRDRGVNEQFF. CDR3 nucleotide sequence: TGTGCTAGTGGTCCCCGGGACAGGGGCGTTAATGAGCAGTTCTTC.

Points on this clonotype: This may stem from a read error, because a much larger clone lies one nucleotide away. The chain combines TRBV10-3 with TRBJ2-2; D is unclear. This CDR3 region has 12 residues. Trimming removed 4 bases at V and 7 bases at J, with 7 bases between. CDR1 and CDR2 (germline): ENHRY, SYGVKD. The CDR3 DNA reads TGTGCCATCAGTGCAGGCGGCGGGGAGCTGTTTTTT. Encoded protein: CAISAGGGELFF.

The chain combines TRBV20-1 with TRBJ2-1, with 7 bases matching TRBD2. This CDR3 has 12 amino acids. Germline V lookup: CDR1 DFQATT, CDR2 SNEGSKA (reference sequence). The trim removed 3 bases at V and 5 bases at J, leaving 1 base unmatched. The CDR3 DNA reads TGCAGTGCTAGTGGGACTAACAATGAGCAGTTCTTC. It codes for CSASGTNNEQFF.

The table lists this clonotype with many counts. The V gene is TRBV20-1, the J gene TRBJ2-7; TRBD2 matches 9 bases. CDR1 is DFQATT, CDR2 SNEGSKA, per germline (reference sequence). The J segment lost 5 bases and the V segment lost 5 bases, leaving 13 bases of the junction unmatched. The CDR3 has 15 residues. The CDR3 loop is CSALERGAEWNEQYV. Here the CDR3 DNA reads TGCAGTGCTCTGGAGCGGGGGGCCGAATGGAACGAGCAGTACGTC.

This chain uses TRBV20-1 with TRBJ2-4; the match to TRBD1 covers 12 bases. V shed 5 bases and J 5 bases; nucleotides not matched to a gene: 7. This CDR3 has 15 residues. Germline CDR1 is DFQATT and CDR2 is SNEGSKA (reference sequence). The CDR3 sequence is CSAPGDRGRENIQYF. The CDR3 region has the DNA TGCAGTGCTCCGGGGGACAGGGGGCGCGAAAACATTCAGTACTTC.

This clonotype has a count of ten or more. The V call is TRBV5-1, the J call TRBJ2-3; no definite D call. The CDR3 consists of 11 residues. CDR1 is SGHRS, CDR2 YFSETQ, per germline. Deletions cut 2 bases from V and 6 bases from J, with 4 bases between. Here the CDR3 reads CASSFEDTQYF. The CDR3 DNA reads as TGCGCCAGCAGCTTCGAGGATACGCAGTATTTT.

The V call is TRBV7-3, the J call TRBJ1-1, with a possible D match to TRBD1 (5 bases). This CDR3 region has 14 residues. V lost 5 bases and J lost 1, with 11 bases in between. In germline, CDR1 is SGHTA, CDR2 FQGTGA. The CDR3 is CASSQTASNTEAFF. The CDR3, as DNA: TGTGCCAGCAGCCAGACAGCATCGAACACTGAAGCTTTCTTT. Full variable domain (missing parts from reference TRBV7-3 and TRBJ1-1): GAGVSQTPSNKVTEKGKYVELRCDPISGHTALYWYRQSLGQGPEFLIYFQGTGAADDSGLPNDRFFAVRPEGSVSTLKIQRTERGDSAVYLCASSQTASNTEAFFGQGTRLTVV.

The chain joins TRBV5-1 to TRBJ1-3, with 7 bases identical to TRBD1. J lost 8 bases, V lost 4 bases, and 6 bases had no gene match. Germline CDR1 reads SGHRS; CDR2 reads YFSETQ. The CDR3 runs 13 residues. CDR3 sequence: CASSLGQRDTIYF. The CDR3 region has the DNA TGCGCCAGCAGCCTGGGACAGAGAGACACCATATATTTT.

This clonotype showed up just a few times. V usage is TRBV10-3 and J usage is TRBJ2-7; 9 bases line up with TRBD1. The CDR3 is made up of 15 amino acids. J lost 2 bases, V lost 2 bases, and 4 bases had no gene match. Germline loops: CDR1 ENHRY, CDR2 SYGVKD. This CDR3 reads CAISEGDRVPYEQYF. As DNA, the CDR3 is TGTGCCATCAGTGAGGGGGACAGGGTTCCCTACGAGCAGTACTTC.

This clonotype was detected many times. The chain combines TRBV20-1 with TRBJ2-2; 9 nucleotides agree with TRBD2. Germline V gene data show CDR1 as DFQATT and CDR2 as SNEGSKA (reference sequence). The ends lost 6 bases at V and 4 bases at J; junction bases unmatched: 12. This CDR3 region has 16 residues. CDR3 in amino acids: CSATRRGGLVTGELFF. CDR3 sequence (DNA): TGCAGTGCGACTAGGCGGGGGGGCCTCGTCACCGGGGAGCTGTTTTTT.

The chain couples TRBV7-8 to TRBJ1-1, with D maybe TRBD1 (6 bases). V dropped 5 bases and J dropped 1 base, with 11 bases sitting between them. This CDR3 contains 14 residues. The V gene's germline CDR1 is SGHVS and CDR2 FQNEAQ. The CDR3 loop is CASSPKDRNTEAFF. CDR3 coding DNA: TGTGCCAGCAGCCCCAAGGACAGGAACACTGAAGCTTTCTTT.

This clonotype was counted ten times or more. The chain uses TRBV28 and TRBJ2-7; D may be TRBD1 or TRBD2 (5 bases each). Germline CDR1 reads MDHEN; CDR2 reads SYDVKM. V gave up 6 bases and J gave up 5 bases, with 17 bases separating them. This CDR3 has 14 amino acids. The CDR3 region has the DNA TGTGCCAGCAGCCCCCCCGGGACGTACGACGAGCAGTACGTC. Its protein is CASSPPGTYDEQYV.

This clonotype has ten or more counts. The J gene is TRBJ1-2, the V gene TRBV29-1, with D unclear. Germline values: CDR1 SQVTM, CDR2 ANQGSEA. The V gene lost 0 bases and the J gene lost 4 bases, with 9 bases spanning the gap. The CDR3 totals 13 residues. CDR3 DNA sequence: TGCAGCGTTGAAGATCTTACTGGCTATGGCTACACCTTC. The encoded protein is CSVEDLTGYGYTF.

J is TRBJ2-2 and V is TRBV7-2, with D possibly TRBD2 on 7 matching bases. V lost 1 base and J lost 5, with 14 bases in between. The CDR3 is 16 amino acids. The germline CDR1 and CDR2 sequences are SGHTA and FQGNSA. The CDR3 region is CASSLVVGGLTGELFF. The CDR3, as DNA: TGTGCCAGCAGCTTAGTTGTGGGGGGGCTAACCGGGGAGCTGTTTTTT.